This T cell receptor beta chain was obtained from a study of metastatic and nonmetastatic thyroid tumors (TCRdb year 2020). Regarding the complete study: For patients with malignant and with benign thyroid disease, the researchers compared repertoires between peripheral blood samples and tumor or nodule tissue samples.

CDR1 and CDR2 are read off the germline V gene as SNHLY and FYNNEI. From the cysteine up to the phenylalanine, the CDR3 has a length of 15 residues. Only the CDR3 DNA is retained, 45 bases long and in frame from the first base. V and J lose 6 bases and 0 bases, and a span of 12 bases separates them. Receptors were amplified or captured by PCR. Sequenced on an Illumina HiSeq 4000. High-throughput sequencing was used to profile the TCR beta-chain CDR3 region of each patient. As for how the authors treated the data: A classifier to discriminate distant-metastatic papillary thyroid cancer patients was built from CDR3 differences across clinicopathological groups. The Shannon index was used to assess repertoire diversity, and the Morisita-Horn index was used to assess tumor-blood repertoire similarity. The public reads were reprocessed in TCRdb via fastp at Q25 and MiXCR, keeping in-frame beta chains. The V and J calls and clone size are TCRdb's, not the authors'. The sample contains about 50,000 clones, roughly 4% of them found a single time. The ten largest make up roughly a tenth of the sample.

No patient had received any treatment before thyroid surgery. The study retrospectively analysed patient clinical samples collected from about 2011 to 2018 using T-cell receptor beta sequencing. Here is what the overall study found, with its caveats: In both blood and tumor samples, malignant tumors were reported to have significantly higher TCR beta diversity than benign nodules.

This clone was picked up many times. Its antigen target is currently unknown. Per-base qualities were not stored, and no clone one base away is much larger. The chain joins TRBV2 to TRBJ2-1; the D gene could be TRBD1 or TRBD2, each one agreeing over 6 bases. This clonotype was obtained from a female donor with papillary thyroid cancer or a benign thyroid nodule (not recorded which). Some clones in this sample may be carry-over from other donors' samples. The source material was blood. The DNA reads TGTGCCAGCAGAGGGGGGATTAGCTCCTACAATGAGCAGTTCTTC. This sequence encodes CASRGGISSYNEQFF.